The T cell receptor beta chain described here comes from a study of CD8+ T cells in alopecia areata. Study overall: Oral tofacitinib, 5 to 10 mg twice daily, was given in an open-label trial.

Following extraction, RNA underwent reverse transcription to cDNA, which served as the sequencing template. TCRdb's copy holds only in-frame clones and misses some; the assay was immunoSEQ multiplex PCR. The table includes fewer than 200,000 clones, 59% detected once. V shed 1 base and J 7 bases; nucleotides not matched to a gene: 1. CDR1 GTSNPN and CDR2 SVGIG come from the germline V gene (reference sequence). CDR3 length equals 12 residues. There are a few counts of this clone. The investigators collected lesional scalp punch biopsies and peripheral blood from alopecia areata patients. The researchers isolated CD4+ and CD8+ T cells from PBMCs by sorting.

The material was CD4+ T cells sorted from blood, obtained at week 0. V usage is TRBV30 and J usage is TRBJ1-1; 9 bases fit TRBD1. The sequence was collected from a human donor with alopecia areata. The CDR3 DNA reads TGTGCCTGGAGTGGACAGGGGGTTGAAGCTTTCTTT. Protein: CAWSGQGVEAFF.